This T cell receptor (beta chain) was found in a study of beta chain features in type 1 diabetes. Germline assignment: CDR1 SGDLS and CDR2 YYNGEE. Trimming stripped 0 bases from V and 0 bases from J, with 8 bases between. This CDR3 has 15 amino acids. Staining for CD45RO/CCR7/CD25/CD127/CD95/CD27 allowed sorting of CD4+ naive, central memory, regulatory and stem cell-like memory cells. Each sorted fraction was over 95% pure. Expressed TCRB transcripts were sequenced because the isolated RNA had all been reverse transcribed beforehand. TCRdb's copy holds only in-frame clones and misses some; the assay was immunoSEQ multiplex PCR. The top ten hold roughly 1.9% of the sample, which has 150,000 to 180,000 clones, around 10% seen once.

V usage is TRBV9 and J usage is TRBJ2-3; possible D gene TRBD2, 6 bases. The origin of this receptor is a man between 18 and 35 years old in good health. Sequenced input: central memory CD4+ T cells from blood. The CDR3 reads CASSVVADSTDTQYF. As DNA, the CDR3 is TGTGCCAGCAGCGTAGTAGCGGATAGCACAGATACGCAGTATTTT. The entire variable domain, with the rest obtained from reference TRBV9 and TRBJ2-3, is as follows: DSGVTQTPKHLITATGQRVTLRCSPRSGDLSVYWYQQSLDQGLQFLIQYYNGEERAKGNILERFSAQQFPDLHSELNLSSLELGDSALYFCASSVVADSTDTQYFGPGTRLTVL.